Shown below are 22 T cell receptor beta chains from a single sample sequenced in a study of PD-1 blockade in classical Hodgkin lymphoma. All patients relapsed after autologous stem cell transplantation, and brentuximab vedotin exposure varied. Data came from immunoSEQ multiplex PCR; TCRdb stores just in-frame clones and leaves some out. The sample gives tens of thousands of clones, around 80% of which show up once; about 20% is in the top ten. The material was peripheral blood mononuclear cells (PBMCs), obtained before the second cycle of nivolumab. The receptors shown here come from a human donor with classical Hodgkin lymphoma.

The chain uses TRBV6-1 and TRBJ1-5, with D unresolved. V lost 0 bases and J lost 7, with 10 bases in between. There are 14 residues in the CDR3. Germline V gene lookup returns CDR1 MNHNS and CDR2 SASEGT. The CDR3 is CASSEAGLQQPQHF. CDR3 bases: TGTGCCAGCAGTGAAGCGGGATTACAGCAGCCCCAGCATTTT.

V usage is TRBV21-1 and J usage is TRBJ1-1; the tabulated D call, TRBD1, remains unverified against the DNA. TRBV21-1 is a pseudogene segment. This CDR3 spans 10 amino acids. CDR3 coding DNA: TGTGCCAGCCAGACAGGCCAAGCTTTCTTT. Its protein product is CASQTGQAFF.

V gene TRBV7-9 combines with J gene TRBJ2-7; 10 bases are a match to TRBD2. The germline V gene encodes CDR1 SEHNR and CDR2 FQNEAQ (reference sequence). Germline trimming cut 4 bases from V and 6 bases from J; bases unmatched to any gene: 6. The CDR3 extends over 14 amino acids. In nucleotides, the CDR3 is TGTGCCAGCAGCTCGCTAGCGGGGGCCGCCGAGCAGTACTTC. Amino acids: CASSSLAGAAEQYF.

Concerning this clone itself: Other DNA sequences in this specimen translate into the identical CDR3. The gene calls are TRBV19 and TRBJ2-3; TRBD2 matches 12 bases. Germline V gene lookup returns CDR1 LNHDA and CDR2 SQIVND (reference sequence). This CDR3 is 16 amino acids long. Trimming cost V 5 bases and J 0 bases; bases outside gene matches: 3. DNA of the CDR3: TGTGCCAGTAGTCCGCTAGCGGGGGGGAGCACAGATACGCAGTATTTT. It encodes CASSPLAGGSTDTQYF.

Of note for this clone: The sample contains more than one DNA sequence encoding this CDR3. The chain is built from TRBV6-5 and TRBJ1-2, with TRBD1 identical over 7 bases. This CDR3 is 13 amino acids long. With V trimmed by 6 bases and J by 4 bases, 5 bases remained unmatched. Germline assignment: CDR1 MNHEY and CDR2 SVGAGI. CDR3 loop: CASRMGQLYGYTF. The CDR3 coding sequence is TGTGCCAGCAGGATGGGACAGCTCTATGGCTACACCTTC.

V is TRBV15 and J is TRBJ1-1, with a possible D match to TRBD1 (5 bases). This CDR3 contains 15 residues. Looked up from germline, CDR1 is LNHNV and CDR2 is YYDKDF (reference sequence). V lost 1 base and J lost 4, with 13 bases in between. The CDR3 loop is CATSRGGVEGTEAFF. The CDR3 nucleotides are TGTGCCACCAGCAGAGGGGGGGTGGAAGGCACTGAAGCTTTCTTT. The full variable domain, in which reference TRBV15 and TRBJ1-1 provide the parts outside the CDR3, is DAMVIQNPRYQVTQFGKPVTLSCSQTLNHNVMYWYQQKSSQAPKLLFHYYDKDFNNEADTPDNFQSRRPNTSFCFLDIRSPGLGDTAMYLCATSRGGVEGTEAFFGQGTRLTVV.

The V gene is TRBV18, the J gene TRBJ2-1; 8 bases line up with TRBD2. The CDR3 length is 15 residues. Germline CDR1 reads KGHSH; CDR2 reads LQKENI. J gave up 8 bases and V 2 bases, and 8 bases lay outside the gene matches. The CDR3 DNA sequence: TGTGCCAGCTCACCAGTTGTTAGCGGGATCCATGAGCAGTTCTTC. This encodes CASSPVVSGIHEQFF.

The V gene is TRBV9, the J gene TRBJ1-2, with 10 bases fitting TRBD1. Germline V gene data show CDR1 as SGDLS and CDR2 as YYNGEE. V dropped 2 bases and J dropped 4; count of bases not matched to a gene: 2. The CDR3 loop spans 14 amino acids. CDR3 loop: CASSVGQGTYGYTF. CDR3 DNA: TGTGCCAGCAGCGTGGGACAGGGGACCTATGGCTACACCTTC.

The chain is built from TRBV7-8 and TRBJ1-1, with 9 positions matching TRBD1. Germline assignment: CDR1 SGHVS and CDR2 FQNEAQ. There are 13 residues in the CDR3. V shed 10 bases and J 5 bases; nucleotides not matched to a gene: 8. The CDR3 region has the DNA TGTGCCACGACCGGGACAGGGATTACTGAAGCTTTCTTT. Encoded protein: CATTGTGITEAFF.

This clone was seen once. The chain couples TRBV27 to TRBJ2-7; D ambiguous. This CDR3 is 14 amino acids long. CDR1 MNHEY and CDR2 SMNVEV come from the germline V gene (reference sequence). V shed 4 bases and J shed 2 bases, with 12 bases lying between them. The CDR3 reads CASSSAPGPYEQYF. In DNA, the CDR3 is TGTGCCAGCAGTTCCGCTCCGGGCCCCTACGAGCAGTACTTC.

The chain links TRBV10-3 to TRBJ2-7; D is undetermined. This CDR3 has 12 residues. Trimming removed 3 bases from V and 0 bases from J, with 3 bases in between. CDR1 ENHRY and CDR2 SYGVKD come from the germline V gene. This CDR3 is CAISDSSYEQYF. CDR3 in DNA: TGTGCCATCAGTGACTCCTCCTACGAGCAGTACTTC.

This rearrangement joins TRBV7-9 to TRBJ1-2; weak D call: TRBD1 (5 bases). Trimming left V 1 base short and J 7 bases short, with 13 bases between. Germline CDR1 SEHNR, CDR2 FQNEAQ (reference sequence). The CDR3 loop spans 14 amino acids. The CDR3 loop reads CASSLGGFYRGYTF. CDR3 in DNA: TGTGCCAGCAGCTTAGGGGGGTTCTATCGTGGCTACACCTTC.

This clone was seen just once. This chain uses TRBV15 with TRBJ1-1, with a tentative D call TRBD1 (5 bases). V gave up 11 bases and J gave up 4 bases, with 14 bases separating them. The CDR3 has 12 amino acids. Germline V CDR1 and CDR2: LNHNV, YYDKDF (reference sequence). The CDR3 here is CASNSGGTEAFF. Written as DNA, the CDR3 is TGTGCCTCAAATTCCGGGGGCACTGAAGCTTTCTTT.

This clone is a singleton in its sample. The rearrangement uses TRBV7-3 and TRBJ2-7; 7 bases map to TRBD2. Germline V gives CDR1 SGHTA, CDR2 FQGTGA. Unmatched junction bases numbered 3, after V lost 3 bases and J lost 4 bases. The length of the CDR3 is 13 residues. This CDR3 is CASSFGGSYEQYF. The DNA of the CDR3 is TGTGCCAGCAGCTTTGGCGGGAGTTACGAGCAGTACTTC.

The chain links TRBV6-5 to TRBJ1-3; D is ambiguous. Germline V gene lookup returns CDR1 MNHEY and CDR2 SVGAGI. V dropped 0 bases and J dropped 3 bases, with 3 bases sitting between them. The CDR3 is made up of 13 amino acids. CDR3 sequence (DNA): TGTGCCAGCAGTTACTCGATTGGAAACACCATATATTTT. The encoded protein is CASSYSIGNTIYF.

V is TRBV7-9 and J is TRBJ1-1, with D perhaps matching TRBD1 (6 bases). Trimming took off 3 bases at V and 6 bases at J, with 11 bases between the two ends. Germline CDR1 is SEHNR and CDR2 is FQNEAQ (reference sequence). The CDR3 has 13 residues. The CDR3 sequence is CASSLDRISEAFF. The CDR3 DNA reads TGTGCCAGCAGCTTGGACAGAATCTCTGAAGCTTTCTTT.

This clone was seen a handful of times. This chain links TRBV9 with TRBJ1-3; 9 positions match TRBD1. There are 16 residues in the CDR3. Germline V gene sequence: CDR1 SGDLS, CDR2 YYNGEE. The V gene end was trimmed by 4 bases and the J gene end by 4 bases; junction bases not matched to a gene: 9. In nucleotides, the CDR3 is TGTGCCAGCAGCCCTGGACAGGGGAGATGGGGAAACACCATATATTTT. Its translation is CASSPGQGRWGNTIYF.

This rearrangement joins TRBV4-1 to TRBJ2-3, with TRBD2 as a possible D gene (6 bases). CDR3 size: 16 residues. Germline-derived CDR1 and CDR2 are MGHRA and YSYEKL. The V end lost 0 bases, the J end lost 1 base, and 11 bases lay between the germline ends. As DNA, the CDR3 is TGCGCCAGCAGCCAAGATTCAACGGGGGGCACAGATACGCAGTATTTT. This gives the protein CASSQDSTGGTDTQYF.

The V and J genes are TRBV6-7 and TRBJ2-2, with D possibly TRBD2 on 6 matching bases. TRBV6-7 is assigned to the ORF class and has an uncertain function. The CDR3 consists of 14 residues. V gave up 2 bases and J gave up 7 bases, with 11 bases separating them. CDR3 sequence reads: CASSYALGGGELFF. Here the CDR3 DNA reads TGTGCCAGCAGTTACGCCTTGGGGGGCGGGGAGCTGTTTTTT.

The genes are TRBV4-1 and TRBJ1-1; TRBD1 agrees at 7 bases. CDR1 is MGHRA and CDR2 is YSYEKL in the germline V gene. Trimming took 2 bases from V and 6 from J; bases not matched to a gene: 9. The length of the CDR3 is 15 residues. In nucleotides, the CDR3 is TGCGCCAGCAGCCAACCTTCAGGGGGGAGGGCTGAAGCTTTCTTT. This codes for CASSQPSGGRAEAFF.

This chain links TRBV5-1 with TRBJ1-5, with a possible D match to TRBD1 (6 bases). Between the trimmed V and J ends, which lost 1 base and 0 bases, there was a span of 20 bases. Germline assignment: CDR1 SGHRS and CDR2 YFSETQ. The CDR3 totals 19 residues. In DNA form, the CDR3 reads TGCGCCAGCAGCTTGAGGCCGACAGGAGGGAAGGGTAGCAATCAGCCCCAGCATTTT. Translation: CASSLRPTGGKGSNQPQHF.

The J gene is TRBJ1-5, the V gene TRBV28; no definite D call. This CDR3 spans 16 amino acids. V was trimmed by 5 bases and J by 5 bases, leaving 19 bases between them. The germline CDR1 and CDR2 sequences are MDHEN and SYDVKM. CDR3 DNA: TGTGCCAGCAGTATCAGCCGGTCGATTCTTCATCAGCCCCAGCATTTT. Translation gives CASSISRSILHQPQHF.